This T cell receptor (beta chain) was documented in a study of CD8 T cells in Susac syndrome. Regarding the study as a whole: There were over 15 Susac-specific public clones in total CD8+ repertoires and roughly 5 in CD8+ TEMRA repertoires. In TEMRA cells and active patients, CD8+ clonal expansion in Susac reached its peak.

With respect to this clonotype: Its antigen is as yet unknown.

This CDR3 contains 14 residues. The V gene lost 0 bases and the J gene lost 8 bases, with 11 bases spanning the gap. CDR1 MRHNA and CDR2 SNTAGT come from the germline V gene. Sequencing of TCR beta was undertaken in CD8+ and CD4+ T cells derived from blood. Random hexamers served to reverse transcribe roughly 0.5 to 1 ug RNA. The CDR3 of TCR beta was amplified by immunoSEQ multiplex PCR across 54 Vbeta and 13 Jbeta. TCRdb re-derived calls from the immunoSEQ multiplex PCR reads in MiXCR, one entry per CDR3 protein. The sample gives 120,000 or so distinct CDR3 sequences, around 96% of which show up once; approximately 0.2% is in the top ten.

What was sequenced was CD8+ T cells from PBMCs. The chain links TRBV6-4 to TRBJ2-1, with D possibly TRBD2 on 5 matching bases. This receptor was taken from a human donor with Susac syndrome. The CDR3 reads CASSDSASLHEQFF. The CDR3 DNA is TGTGCCAGCAGTGACTCGGCTAGCCTGCATGAGCAGTTCTTC.